The rows below give T cell receptor beta chains drawn from one sample of a study of regulatory T cells in long-lasting Graves disease. TCRdb fed the multiplex PCR reads into MiXCR, producing one record per CDR3 protein. Among about 420,000 distinct CDR3 sequences, over 15% were seen once, and the ten largest hold about 23%. This sample was also put to use in a study of T cells in Graves' hyperthyroidism and ophthalmopathy.

The specimen comprised peripheral blood mononuclear cells (PBMCs), sampled at new diagnosis, from a patient treated with antithyroid drugs. The receptors originated from a woman aged 18-29 years with Graves disease. The CDR3 runs from the conserved cysteine through the conserved F or W. A D gene is named only where the DNA matches it firmly. Clone size is stated in some rows and not others, as once, few, many or a class when expanded.

cdr3_nt cdr3_aa j_call v_call clone_size d_call
TGTGCCAGCAGTTTCTTTCAGGGGGTTGCAAGCACAGATACGCAGTATTTT CASSFFQGVASTDTQYF TRBJ2-3 TRBV11-2 few TRBD1
TGCAGTCCCCTAACAGGGAATAAGTACAATGAGCAGTTCTTC CSPLTGNKYNEQFF TRBJ2-1 TRBV20-1 NA NA
TGTGCCAGCGGTTTAGAGAACACTGAAGCTTTCTTT CASGLENTEAFF TRBJ1-1 TRBV6-5 few NA
TGTGCCAGCAGTTACTCGTTTCCCAGTCAGCCCCAGCATTTT CASSYSFPSQPQHF TRBJ1-5 TRBV6-2/TRBV6-3 many NA
TGTGCCAGCAGCCAAGATGATTCCAATGAGCAGTTCTTC CASSQDDSNEQFF TRBJ2-1 TRBV14 few NA
TGCAGTGCTAGACCGACTAGCGGGAAGAGTGGGGAGACCCAGTACTTC CSARPTSGKSGETQYF TRBJ2-5 TRBV20-1 few TRBD2
TGTGCCAGTAGGGGGGACAGGGAGAGGGACAATGAGCAGTTCTTC CASRGDRERDNEQFF TRBJ2-1 TRBV19 NA TRBD1
TGTGCCAGCAAAGGGGAAGGGTCGGGACGTAATGAGCAGTTCTTC CASKGEGSGRNEQFF TRBJ2-1 TRBV28 many NA
TGCAGTGCTACCTCAACCCCGGTGTTGGTCACAGATACGCAGTATTTT CSATSTPVLVTDTQYF TRBJ2-3 TRBV20-1 many NA
TGTGCCAGCAGTTTTCGGGAGTGGGAGCTGTTTTTT CASSFREWELFF TRBJ2-2 TRBV12-3/TRBV12-4 many NA
TGTGCCAGCAGCTTCGGACTAGCGGGAGGAGTGGCGGAGACCCAGTACTTC CASSFGLAGGVAETQYF TRBJ2-5 TRBV7-3 few TRBD2
TGTGCCAGCACTCTGACCGAAAACTATGGCTACACCTTC CASTLTENYGYTF TRBJ1-2 TRBV28 many NA
TGCGCCAGCAGCCCTCAACTAACCTGGACTAGCGGGACTGAGCAGTTCTTC CASSPQLTWTSGTEQFF TRBJ2-1 TRBV4-1 many TRBD2
TGCGCCAGCAGCTTTGCCCTAGTAGGGGGCGATGAGCAGTTCTTC CASSFALVGGDEQFF TRBJ2-1 TRBV5-1 many TRBD1
TGTGCCAGCACCCCCCCTCGACTAGCGGGAGTTAATGAGCAGTTCTTC CASTPPRLAGVNEQFF TRBJ2-1 TRBV7-8 NA TRBD2
TGTGCCAGCAGCTCCAACCAAGAGACCCAGTACTTC CASSSNQETQYF TRBJ2-5 TRBV7-9 many NA
TGTGCCAGCAGCGTAGACTCTCTAGCGGGCTCTTACAATGAGCAGTTCTTC CASSVDSLAGSYNEQFF TRBJ2-1 TRBV9 NA TRBD2
TGTGCCACCAGACAGGGGTTTGGCTACACCTTC CATRQGFGYTF TRBJ1-2 TRBV27 NA TRBD1
TGTGCCTGGAGTACGGGTCCTAGGGGCGATTCACCCCTCCACTTT CAWSTGPRGDSPLHF TRBJ1-6 TRBV30 few NA
TGTGCCAGCAGTTTACAAACAGGGTGGGTCACTGAAGCTTTCTTT CASSLQTGWVTEAFF TRBJ1-1 TRBV28 many NA
TGTGCCAGCAGCTTAGCCGGGACAGGGGGTAGCGAGCAGTGCTTC CASSLAGTGGSEQCF TRBJ2-7 TRBV7-9 few TRBD1
TGTGCCAGCAGCTCCAAAGGACTAGCGGGAGCTGAGCAGTTCTTC CASSSKGLAGAEQFF TRBJ2-1 TRBV7-2 NA TRBD2
TGTGCCAGTTCACCGAGTGGGGGTACGGACACTGAAGCTTTCTTT CASSPSGGTDTEAFF TRBJ1-1 TRBV9 NA NA
TGTGCCAGCAGCCTCTTACTAGGACAGGGAGATTATGGCTACACCTTC CASSLLLGQGDYGYTF TRBJ1-2 TRBV7-2 NA TRBD1
TGCAGCGTGGATCCGTTCTCCCCATCCCCTCATGATACGCAGTATTTT CSVDPFSPSPHDTQYF TRBJ2-3 TRBV29-1 many NA
TGCGCCAGCACCACGACAGGTGGGAGCACTGAAGCTTTCTTT CASTTTGGSTEAFF TRBJ1-1 TRBV5-1 NA NA
TGTGCCAGCAGCCAACAGACAGGGGGAACCTACGAGCAGTACTTC CASSQQTGGTYEQYF TRBJ2-7 TRBV4-2 NA TRBD1
TGCAGTGCTAGAGATTATCGGCTAGCGGTGTCGAGCTCCTACAATGAGCAGTTCTTC CSARDYRLAVSSSYNEQFF TRBJ2-1 TRBV20-1 many TRBD2
TGCGCCAGCAGTGAGTCGAAGGGTTATGAAGCTTTCTTT CASSESKGYEAFF TRBJ1-1 TRBV10-1 many NA
TGTGCCAGCAGCTTAACCGTAGGATTGGTAAAGGGGCAGTTCTTC CASSLTVGLVKGQFF TRBJ2-1 TRBV7-9 few NA
TGTGCCAGCAGCTTGACAGGACTAGGGGATCAGCCCCAGCATTTT CASSLTGLGDQPQHF TRBJ1-5 TRBV28 NA NA
TGCGCCAGCAGCTTGCAGGACACCGGGGAGCTGTTTTTT CASSLQDTGELFF TRBJ2-2 TRBV5-1 many NA
TGTGCCAGCAGCTCTAGCGGGAGGGCAGTTGAGACCCAGTACTTC CASSSSGRAVETQYF TRBJ2-5 TRBV13 few TRBD2
TGCAGTGCTAGAGACTCTAAAAGATACAATGAGCAGTTCTTC CSARDSKRYNEQFF TRBJ2-1 TRBV20-1 many NA
TGTGCCAGCAGTTACACTAGCGGGAGGTCCTCCTACAATGAGCAGTTCTTC CASSYTSGRSSYNEQFF TRBJ2-1 TRBV6-2/TRBV6-3 many TRBD2
TGCAGTGCTGTATCCACTAGCACAGATACGCAGTATTTT CSAVSTSTDTQYF TRBJ2-3 TRBV20-1 many NA
TGTGCCAGCAGGTTACAGGGGGCGAACACTGAAGCTTTCTTT CASRLQGANTEAFF TRBJ1-1 TRBV14 NA TRBD1
TGTGCCAGCAGCTCCTGGCCCTGGAGGGCCTTGTCAGCCGGGGAGCTGTTTTTT CASSSWPWRALSAGELFF TRBJ2-2 TRBV7-9 few NA
TGCGCCAGCAGCTTGGCAGTGAACCGGAACGCTGAAGCTTTCTTT CASSLAVNRNAEAFF TRBJ1-1 TRBV5-1 NA NA
TGTGCCAGCAGCTTAGTGGTCAGCCAAGAGACCCGGTACTTC CASSLVVSQETRYF TRBJ2-5 TRBV7-9 few NA
TGTGCCAGCACTCCGGCGGGGGGGGGGCAGCCCCAGCATTTT CASTPAGGGQPQHF TRBJ1-5 TRBV2 many NA
TGTGCCAGCAGTGAATGGGGGGACAGGAACGAAAATGGCTACACCTTC CASSEWGDRNENGYTF TRBJ1-2 TRBV6-2/TRBV6-3 NA TRBD1
TGTGCCATCAGTGAGTCGGGGACAGGGGCCTACGAGCAGTACTTC CAISESGTGAYEQYF TRBJ2-7 TRBV10-3 NA TRBD1
TGTGCCAGCAGTCTGGACAGGACTAATGAAAAACTGTTTTTT CASSLDRTNEKLFF TRBJ1-4 TRBV12-3/TRBV12-4 many TRBD1
TGCAGCGTATTAGCGGGAGGGGTTGAGCAGTTCTTC CSVLAGGVEQFF TRBJ2-1 TRBV29-1 many TRBD2
TGTGCCAGCTCACCGATCGAGAACCGGGACATATGGAACACTGAAGCTTTCTTT CASSPIENRDIWNTEAFF TRBJ1-1 TRBV18 NA NA
TGTGCCACCAGCAGAGATCAGGGATTACAAGAGACCCAGTACTTC CATSRDQGLQETQYF TRBJ2-5 TRBV15 many NA
TGTGCCAGCAGCCAAGCTCACCAGGTTTACTACAATGAGCAGTTCTTC CASSQAHQVYYNEQFF TRBJ2-1 TRBV3-1 NA NA
TGTGCCAGCGTCACTCCCGGGACAGGGAGGAACGAGCAGTACTTC CASVTPGTGRNEQYF TRBJ2-7 TRBV6-1 NA TRBD1
TGCGCCAGCAGCCAAGACGGTCTAGGAGCGCTCTCCTACAATGAGCAGTTCTTC CASSQDGLGALSYNEQFF TRBJ2-1 TRBV4-1 NA NA
TGTGCCAGCAGCCAAAGAAGAAATGGGGACGAGCAGTACTTC CASSQRRNGDEQYF TRBJ2-7 TRBV3-1 many NA
TGTGCCAGCAGTCTCCGGGACCCAAGGTTCCCAGATACGCAGTATTTT CASSLRDPRFPDTQYF TRBJ2-3 TRBV2 NA NA
TGCGCCAGCAGCACCCGGGACTACGCCTACGAGCAGTACTTC CASSTRDYAYEQYF TRBJ2-7 TRBV4-1 few TRBD2
TGTGCCAGCAGCTCAACGGACCAGGACAGGGATTATGAAAAACTGTTTTTT CASSSTDQDRDYEKLFF TRBJ1-4 TRBV7-8 few TRBD1
TGTGCCAGCAGCACCAGACTAGCGGGAGAGGGAGAGCAGTACTTC CASSTRLAGEGEQYF TRBJ2-7 TRBV28 many TRBD2
TGCAGTGCTATAAACCGACTAGCGGACATGCGGCAGTACTTC CSAINRLADMRQYF TRBJ2-7 TRBV20-1 many TRBD2
TGTGCCAGCAGTCCTACCTCGACACTAGACTACACCTTC CASSPTSTLDYTF TRBJ1-2 TRBV12-3/TRBV12-4 many NA
TGTGCCAGCAGTAAACAGGGAGGCAATCAGCCCCAGCATTTT CASSKQGGNQPQHF TRBJ1-5 TRBV6-1 many NA